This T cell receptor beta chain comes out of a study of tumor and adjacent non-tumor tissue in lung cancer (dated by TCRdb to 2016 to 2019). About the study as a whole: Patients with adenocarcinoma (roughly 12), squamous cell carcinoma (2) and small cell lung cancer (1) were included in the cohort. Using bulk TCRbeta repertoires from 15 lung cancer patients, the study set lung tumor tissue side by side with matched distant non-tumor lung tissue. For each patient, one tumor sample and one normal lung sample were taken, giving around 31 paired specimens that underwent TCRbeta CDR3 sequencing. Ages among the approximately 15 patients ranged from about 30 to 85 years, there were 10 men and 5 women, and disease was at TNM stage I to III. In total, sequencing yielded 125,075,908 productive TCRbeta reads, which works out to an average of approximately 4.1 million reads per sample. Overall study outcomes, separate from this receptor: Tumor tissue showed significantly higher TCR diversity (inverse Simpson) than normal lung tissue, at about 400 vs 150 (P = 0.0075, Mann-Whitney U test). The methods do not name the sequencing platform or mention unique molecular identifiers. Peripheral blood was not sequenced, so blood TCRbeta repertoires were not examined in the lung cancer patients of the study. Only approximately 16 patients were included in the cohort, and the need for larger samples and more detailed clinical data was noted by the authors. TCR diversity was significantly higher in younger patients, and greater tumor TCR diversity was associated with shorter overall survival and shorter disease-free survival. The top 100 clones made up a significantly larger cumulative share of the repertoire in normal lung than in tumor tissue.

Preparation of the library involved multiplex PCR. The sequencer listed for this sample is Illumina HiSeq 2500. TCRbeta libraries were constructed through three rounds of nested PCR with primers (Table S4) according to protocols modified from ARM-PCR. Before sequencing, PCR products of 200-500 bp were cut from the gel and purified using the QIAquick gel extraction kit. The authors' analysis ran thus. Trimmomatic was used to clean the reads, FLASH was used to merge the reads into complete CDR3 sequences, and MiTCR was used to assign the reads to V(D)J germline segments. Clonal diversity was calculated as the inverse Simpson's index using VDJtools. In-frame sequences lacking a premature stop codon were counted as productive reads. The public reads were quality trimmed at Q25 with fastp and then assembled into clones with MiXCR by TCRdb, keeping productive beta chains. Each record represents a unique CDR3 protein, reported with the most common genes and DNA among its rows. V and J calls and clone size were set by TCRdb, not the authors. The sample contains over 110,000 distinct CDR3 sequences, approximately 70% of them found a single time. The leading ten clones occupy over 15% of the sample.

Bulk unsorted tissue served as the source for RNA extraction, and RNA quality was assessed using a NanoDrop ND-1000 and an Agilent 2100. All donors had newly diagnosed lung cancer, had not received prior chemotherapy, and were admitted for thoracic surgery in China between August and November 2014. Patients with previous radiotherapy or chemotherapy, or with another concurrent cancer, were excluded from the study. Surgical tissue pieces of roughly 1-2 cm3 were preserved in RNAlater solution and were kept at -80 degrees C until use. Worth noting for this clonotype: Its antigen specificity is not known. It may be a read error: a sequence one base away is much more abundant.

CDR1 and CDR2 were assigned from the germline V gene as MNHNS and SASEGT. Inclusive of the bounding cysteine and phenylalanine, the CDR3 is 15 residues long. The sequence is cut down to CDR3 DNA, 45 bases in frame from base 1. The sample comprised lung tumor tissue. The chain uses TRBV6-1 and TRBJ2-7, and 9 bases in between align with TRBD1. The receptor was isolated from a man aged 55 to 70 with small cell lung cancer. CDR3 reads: CASSEEGGTGREQHF. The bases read TGTGCCAGCAGTGAAGAGGGGGGGACAGGGCGCGAGCAGCACTTC.